The text below deals with one T cell receptor (beta chain). The data belong to a study of blood T cell repertoires in COVID-19. CDR1 is MGHRA, CDR2 YSYEKL, per germline. The CDR3 is 15 amino acids. The V gene lost 0 bases and the J gene lost 2 bases, with 9 bases spanning the gap. Measured with immunoSEQ multiplex PCR; TCRdb has only the in-frame clones, and not every one. The table shows tens of thousands of clones, with around 90% occurring only once. The origin of this receptor is a human donor in a cohort sampled during active COVID-19. Sequencing was performed on peripheral blood. V is TRBV4-1 and J is TRBJ2-3; TRBD2 is a possible D gene (6 bases). The CDR3 reads CASSQDSGPTDTQYF. The CDR3, as DNA: TGCGCCAGCAGCCAAGATAGCGGACCCACAGATACGCAGTATTTT.